This T cell receptor (beta chain) is drawn from a study of CXCR3-negative and CXCR3-positive naive CD8 T cells. The study's findings and limits: Both of the naive subsets showed about the same high diversity, but memory CD8+ cells had much less. After cryopreservation, CXCR3 expression dropped partially; most assays used fresh PBMCs. In CXCR3-positive naive cells, the TRB CDR3s were more hydrophobic than in CXCR3-negative naive cells.

The study sorted every CD8+ T cell subset in triplicate at 300,000 to 350,000 cells each. CD45RO-CCR7+CD27+CD95- was the phenotype of naive CD8+ T cells. With UMI labels, 5' RACE was used to prepare the TRB cDNA libraries. TCRdb processed the 5' RACE reads again and assigns one entry to each CDR3 protein, with no DNA. Across approximately 100,000 distinct CDR3 sequences, the top ten clones capture 1.1% of the sample. As to this clonotype: Its cognate antigen is unknown.

There are 18 residues in the CDR3. Germline values: CDR1 MNHEY, CDR2 SVGEGT. The V gene is TRBV6-2 or TRBV6-3, the J gene TRBJ2-2; TCRdb indicates TRBD2, and absent DNA this call remains unverified. The sequenced sample consisted of naive CXCR3+ CD8+ T cells from blood. Subset specified: CD45RO-CCR7+CD27+CD95- naive CD8+ T cells expressing CXCR3 (TNR3+). The clonotype was recovered from a human donor in good health. Some clones in this sample may be carry-over from other donors' samples. This CDR3 is CASSSWPEAGTYTGELFF.